These T cell receptor beta chains were read from a single sample in a study of CD8+ T cells in alopecia areata. Here immunoSEQ multiplex PCR was the method, and the copy in TCRdb shows in-frame clones only, minus some. The sample consists of 90,000 or so clones, roughly 40% of them appearing once. The sample was CD8+ T cells sorted from blood, taken at week 24, from a patient treated with tofacitinib. These receptors came from a human donor with alopecia areata. Each CDR3 is given with its conserved first and last residue. A D gene is named only where the DNA matches it firmly. Only part of the rows carry a size: once, few, many, or a class if the clone is expanded.

>TRBJ1-2|TRBD1|few|13|TRBV29-1
CSVVEGALSGYTF
TGCAGCGTTGTGGAGGGGGCCCTGAGTGGCTACACCTTC
>TRBJ1-1|-|many|13|TRBV4-1
CASSASRNTEAFF
TGCGCCAGCAGCGCGTCGCGAAACACTGAAGCTTTCTTT
>TRBJ2-5|-|few|12|TRBV5-1
CASGGGQETQYF
TGCGCCAGCGGGGGCGGACAAGAGACCCAGTACTTC
>TRBJ2-7|-|-|13|TRBV30
CAWRGDTDYEQYF
TGTGCCTGGAGAGGGGACACAGACTACGAGCAGTACTTC
>TRBJ2-7|-|few|17|TRBV28
CASSFRGGEAGLYEQYF
TGTGCCAGCAGTTTTAGGGGCGGAGAGGCAGGACTCTACGAGCAGTACTTC
>TRBJ2-2|-|few|16|TRBV7-3
CASSLTGRENTGELFF
TGTGCCAGCAGCTTAACCGGGCGGGAGAACACCGGGGAGCTGTTTTTT
>TRBJ2-4|TRBD1|-|15|TRBV28
CASSPTGTVKNIQYF
TGTGCCAGCAGTCCTACCGGGACAGTCAAAAACATTCAGTACTTC
>TRBJ2-5|-|-|15|TRBV7-9
CASSFYEGGDKTQYF
TGTGCCAGCAGCTTTTACGAGGGAGGGGACAAGACCCAGTACTTC
>TRBJ1-5|-|-|15|TRBV4-3
CASSQDSEGYQPQHF
TGCGCCAGCAGCCAAGATTCTGAAGGATATCAGCCCCAGCATTTT
>TRBJ2-1|-|-|16|TRBV6-4
CASSEREGLGYNEQFF
TGTGCCAGCAGTGAAAGGGAAGGGTTAGGCTACAATGAGCAGTTCTTC
>TRBJ2-3|-|few|11|TRBV27
CASSLGDTQYF
TGTGCCAGCAGTTTAGGGGATACGCAGTATTTT
>TRBJ1-1|-|-|10|TRBV7-8
CASPFTEAFF
TGTGCCAGCCCGTTCACTGAAGCTTTCTTT
>TRBJ2-7|TRBD2|few|13|TRBV14
CATKAGGGYEQYF
TGTGCCACCAAAGCGGGAGGCGGCTACGAGCAGTACTTC
>TRBJ2-2|-|-|14|TRBV30
CARVGTENTGELFF
TGTGCCCGGGTGGGGACGGAGAACACCGGGGAGCTGTTTTTT
>TRBJ2-7|-|-|13|TRBV19
CASWGSPYYEQYF
TGTGCCAGTTGGGGAAGTCCCTACTACGAGCAGTACTTC
>TRBJ1-1|-|-|13|TRBV11-2
CASSSQGYTEAFF
TGTGCCAGCAGCTCTCAGGGTTACACTGAAGCTTTCTTT
>TRBJ2-1|TRBD2|-|14|TRBV13
CASSLGAGVNEQFF
TGTGCCAGCAGCTTAGGAGCGGGGGTCAATGAGCAGTTCTTC
>TRBJ1-1|-|-|14|TRBV30
CAWTGGRGYTEAFF
TGTGCCTGGACCGGGGGCAGGGGCTACACTGAAGCTTTCTTT
>TRBJ1-3|-|-|18|TRBV7-2
CASSLALVRQGYGNTIYF
TGTGCCAGCAGCTTAGCCTTGGTTCGGCAGGGGTACGGAAACACCATATATTTT
>TRBJ2-3|-|-|12|TRBV29-1
CSVSGPEGAQYF
TGCAGCGTTTCAGGCCCCGAAGGAGCGCAGTATTTT
>TRBJ2-7|-|few|12|TRBV5-1
CASKDSSYEQYF
TGCGCCAGTAAGGACAGTTCCTACGAGCAGTACTTC
>TRBJ2-7|-|-|16|TRBV4-1
CASSQDMDDPGFEQYF
TGCGCCAGCAGCCAAGATATGGACGACCCGGGGTTCGAGCAGTACTTC
>TRBJ2-7|TRBD1|-|15|TRBV5-4
CASSSGPGQVYEQYF
TGTGCCAGCAGCTCCGGGCCGGGACAGGTCTACGAGCAGTACTTC
>TRBJ2-3|-|-|14|TRBV4-1
CASSQARSTDTQYF
TGCGCCAGCAGCCAAGCGCGGAGCACAGATACGCAGTATTTT
>TRBJ1-1|TRBD1|-|13|TRBV29-1
CSVAGQGVTEAFF
TGCAGCGTTGCGGGACAGGGGGTAACTGAAGCTTTCTTT
>TRBJ2-1|-|-|11|TRBV29-1
CSVDPDNEQFF
TGCAGCGTTGACCCCGACAATGAGCAGTTCTTC
>TRBJ1-5|TRBD1|-|13|TRBV27
CASSRTGGQPQHF
TGTGCCAGCAGCAGGACAGGGGGCCAGCCCCAGCATTTT
>TRBJ1-1|-|-|15|TRBV4-1
CASSQVKGGNTEAFF
TGCGCCAGCAGCCAAGTTAAGGGCGGGAACACTGAAGCTTTCTTT
>TRBJ2-1|-|-|10|TRBV6-1
CASRGSEQFF
TGTGCCTCCCGGGGTTCTGAGCAGTTCTTC
>TRBJ2-1|TRBD1|-|14|TRBV7-3
CASSLGTGHNEQFF
TGTGCCAGCAGCTTAGGGACAGGGCACAATGAGCAGTTCTTC
>TRBJ2-2|-|-|14|TRBV28
CASSFQGNTGELFF
TGTGCCAGCAGTTTTCAGGGGAACACCGGGGAGCTGTTTTTT
>TRBJ2-7|-|-|13|TRBV4-3
CASSQDSWGEQYF
TGCGCCAGCAGCCAAGATTCGTGGGGGGAGCAGTACTTC
>TRBJ2-5|-|-|15|TRBV6-5
CASSYTGAARETQYF
TGTGCCAGCAGTTACACGGGGGCAGCGCGGGAGACCCAGTACTTC
>TRBJ2-3|-|once|13|TRBV30
CAWTTAGGDTQYF
TGTGCCTGGACGACCGCGGGCGGAGATACGCAGTATTTT
>TRBJ2-5|TRBD1|few|14|TRBV27
CASSSGTGVETQYF
TGTGCCAGCAGTTCCGGGACAGGGGTAGAGACCCAGTACTTC
>TRBJ2-1|TRBD1|-|14|TRBV7-9
CASRTGTGDNEQFF
TGTGCCAGCAGAACCGGGACAGGGGACAATGAGCAGTTCTTC
>TRBJ2-2|TRBD1|few|15|TRBV7-9
CASSFGQGRTGELFF
TGTGCCAGCAGCTTTGGACAGGGCCGGACCGGGGAGCTGTTTTTT
>TRBJ1-1|-|few|12|TRBV7-2
CASSRGGGRAFF
TGTGCCAGCAGCCGGGGGGGCGGCAGGGCTTTCTTT
>TRBJ2-1|-|few|14|TRBV30
CAWIMVGPYNEQFF
TGTGCCTGGATTATGGTGGGCCCCTACAATGAGCAGTTCTTC
>TRBJ2-7|TRBD2|-|14|TRBV29-1
CSVGPLGGNYEQYF
TGCAGCGTTGGTCCCTTGGGGGGGAACTACGAGCAGTACTTC
>TRBJ2-1|-|-|13|TRBV30
CAWSVVSYNEQFF
TGTGCCTGGAGTGTAGTATCCTACAATGAGCAGTTCTTC
>TRBJ2-7|TRBD1|-|13|TRBV7-2
CASSWDRLYEQYF
TGTGCCAGCAGTTGGGACAGACTCTACGAGCAGTACTTC
>TRBJ1-1|-|once|13|TRBV6-5
CASSYTDNTEAFF
TGTGCCAGCAGTTACACGGATAACACTGAAGCTTTCTTT
>TRBJ1-2|-|-|13|TRBV27
CASSLYSGYGYTF
TGTGCCAGCAGTTTATATTCAGGGTATGGCTACACCTTC